This T cell receptor beta chain was observed in a study of T cell responses to AZD1222 COVID-19 vaccine. Study background: Second-dose schedules of about 4 or about 12 weeks were combined. Findings and caveats of the study: Spike-spanning, vaccine-associated CD4 TCRs were dominant at 160-218 and 743-854. Donor demographics were predominantly white British with a female majority; clonal diversity may be underestimated. Reports indicate that nearly half of spike-specific TCRs are directed at unmutated variant regions.

With respect to this clone: Its antigen remains unidentified.

The CDR3 has 13 amino acids. Germline V gives CDR1 KGHSH, CDR2 LQKENI. V was trimmed by 9 bases and J by 0 bases, leaving 11 bases between them. Method: immunoSEQ multiplex PCR; TCRdb's copy keeps in-frame clones and lacks some. The profile covers about 96,000 clones, with more than 75% appearing a single time and less than 3% taken by the ten largest. This chain connects TRBV18 to TRBJ1-1, with a tentative D call TRBD1 (6 bases). The receptor was derived from an adult in good health. Source: peripheral blood, taken on day 0 of AZD1222 vaccination. The CDR3 region is CASYREMNTEAFF. The CDR3 region has the DNA TGTGCCAGTTACAGGGAAATGAACACTGAAGCTTTCTTT.